A selection of T cell receptor beta chains follows, all from one sample in a study of response to subunit inactivated influenza vaccine. From the RT-PCR reads, TCRdb called clonotypes with MiXCR, one entry per CDR3 protein. The sample holds 710,000 or so distinct CDR3 sequences, 15% to 19% seen once. This material consisted of PBMCs from blood, taken about 13 days after vaccination. The receptors stem from a man aged 45 to 65 who received an inactivated influenza vaccine. Both conserved end residues are trimmed from each CDR3. Fields, in order: J gene, V gene, clone size, CDR3 protein. Clone sizes are given selectively: once, few, many, or a class where the clone is expanded.

TRBJ2-5 TRBV6-2/TRBV6-3 - ASSSGDSTLKETQY
TRBJ2-3 TRBV9 many ASSPLGADTQY
TRBJ2-1 TRBV20-1 - SARIAGGHYNEQF
TRBJ2-3 TRBV5-6 - ASRSGLASTDTQY
TRBJ1-1 TRBV20-1 - SARDLAPNTEAF
TRBJ1-2 TRBV20-1 many SAQTGGGNGYT
TRBJ2-1 TRBV28 - ASGQLAGGLHEQF
TRBJ2-7 TRBV20-1 - SVKRGGREQY
TRBJ1-1 TRBV7-2 many ASSAVPRMGTEAF
TRBJ1-1 TRBV7-2 few ASSLVVVPNTEAF
TRBJ2-1 TRBV18 few ASSTNRGNEQF
TRBJ2-5 TRBV4-2 - ASSEERAQETQY
TRBJ2-7 TRBV6-2/TRBV6-3 - ASRLGLAGTYLGYEQY
TRBJ2-5 TRBV20-1 - SARDPRTGEETQY
TRBJ1-1 TRBV29-1 many SAAGLPGDRVGVEAF
TRBJ2-7 TRBV9 many ASSVGGGPYEQY
TRBJ2-7 TRBV6-1 - ASSELPSLIGTYEQY
TRBJ1-2 TRBV28 many ASSFTPTDRGGYT
TRBJ2-1 TRBV20-1 - SAKALGPTEF
TRBJ1-2 TRBV5-5 - ASSSSGGRYGYT
TRBJ2-2 TRBV12-3/TRBV12-4 many ASRLAGGPSGELF
TRBJ1-5 TRBV27 - ASADLPNQPQH
TRBJ1-4 TRBV13 - ASSPRQAANEKLF
TRBJ2-3 TRBV23-1 - ASSQSGRSWVDTQY
TRBJ1-4 TRBV5-1 - ASSLFPTVLGEKLF
TRBJ2-7 TRBV28 - ASSFHRDRYEQY
TRBJ2-5 TRBV5-5 - ASSFQASGGLETQY
TRBJ1-2 TRBV20-1 many SAGTDRSNYGYT
TRBJ2-5 TRBV7-7 few ASSVGQGGTQY
TRBJ2-2 TRBV29-1 few SVEGLAGVDGELF
TRBJ1-4 TRBV15 many ATSRDRGADEKLF
TRBJ2-3 TRBV7-3 - ASSLRGGASTDTQY
TRBJ2-4 TRBV12-3/TRBV12-4 - ASSPELLAKNIQY
TRBJ2-2 TRBV11-1 few ASTQGAFGGELF
TRBJ2-1 TRBV12-3/TRBV12-4 many ASSGGTSYNEQF
TRBJ1-1 TRBV11-1 - ASSLGQAQNTEAF
TRBJ2-6 TRBV5-1 - ASRNGGISGANVLT
TRBJ2-7 TRBV30 - AWSQGLYEQY
TRBJ1-1 TRBV12-3/TRBV12-4 once ASRRGAEAF
TRBJ1-2 TRBV5-1 many ASSLDGGTRGYT
TRBJ2-1 TRBV7-9 few ASSQRLAGGYNNEQF
TRBJ1-5 TRBV6-2/TRBV6-3 many ASSYSGGNQPQH
TRBJ2-3 TRBV20-1 - SARLLAGGHTQY
TRBJ2-6 TRBV20-1 few SARPQGSGANVLT
TRBJ2-5 TRBV25-1 - ASSEYAGPETQY
TRBJ2-7 TRBV20-1 few SASFSGRIGEEQY
TRBJ2-5 TRBV9 few ASSVEGDRGQETQY
TRBJ1-1 TRBV5-1 few ASSKWGENTEAF
TRBJ1-1 TRBV6-5 - ASSYSPPGARTEAF
TRBJ2-7 TRBV25-1 few AASEDGEQY
TRBJ2-5 TRBV6-1 - ASSVLPAGRQETQY
TRBJ2-7 TRBV28 - ASSLLAGVWEQY
TRBJ2-1 TRBV21-1 - ARPGEQF
TRBJ2-1 TRBV10-3 few AIRSRDEQF
TRBJ1-1 TRBV28 many ASNGAGVDTEAF
TRBJ2-7 TRBV6-5 few ASSRTDGEQY
TRBJ1-2 TRBV28 few ASSSPSMTGIYGYT
TRBJ2-1 TRBV6-2/TRBV6-3 many ASSPLTGGRYNEQF
TRBJ1-1 TRBV29-1 - SVVDTEAF
TRBJ2-4 TRBV6-2/TRBV6-3 - ASSPTILWTGENIQY